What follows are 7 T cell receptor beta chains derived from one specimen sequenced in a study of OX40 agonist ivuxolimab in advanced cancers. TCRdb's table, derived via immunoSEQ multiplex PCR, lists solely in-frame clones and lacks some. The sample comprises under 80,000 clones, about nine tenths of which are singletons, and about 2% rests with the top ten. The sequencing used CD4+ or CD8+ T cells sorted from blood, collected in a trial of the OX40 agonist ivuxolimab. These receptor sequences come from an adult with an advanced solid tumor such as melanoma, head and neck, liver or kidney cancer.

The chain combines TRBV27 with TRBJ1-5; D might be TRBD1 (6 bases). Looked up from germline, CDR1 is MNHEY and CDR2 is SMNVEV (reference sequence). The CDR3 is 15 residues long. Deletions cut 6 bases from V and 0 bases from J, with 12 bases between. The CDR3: CASRATGDSNQPQHF. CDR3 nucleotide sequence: TGTGCCAGCAGGGCGACAGGAGATAGCAATCAGCCCCAGCATTTT.

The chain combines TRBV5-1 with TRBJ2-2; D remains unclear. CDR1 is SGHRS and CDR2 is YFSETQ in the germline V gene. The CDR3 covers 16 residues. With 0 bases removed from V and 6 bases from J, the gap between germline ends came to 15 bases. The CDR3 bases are TGCGCCAGCAGCTTGGAATTGAGTTTAGTATCCGGGGAGCTGTTTTTT. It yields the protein CASSLELSLVSGELFF.

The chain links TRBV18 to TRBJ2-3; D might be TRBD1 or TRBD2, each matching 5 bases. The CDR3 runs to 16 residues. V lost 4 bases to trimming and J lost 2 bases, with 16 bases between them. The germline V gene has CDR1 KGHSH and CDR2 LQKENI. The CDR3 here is CASSLGTEDTTDTQYF. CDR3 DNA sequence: TGTGCCAGCTCACTAGGGACGGAAGACACCACAGATACGCAGTATTTT.

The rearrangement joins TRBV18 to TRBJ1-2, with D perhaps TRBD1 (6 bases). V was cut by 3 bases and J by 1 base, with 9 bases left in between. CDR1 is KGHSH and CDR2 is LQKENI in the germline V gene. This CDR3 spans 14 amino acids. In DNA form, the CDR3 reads TGTGCCAGCTCACCTGGACAGTTTAACTATGGCTACACCTTC. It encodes CASSPGQFNYGYTF.

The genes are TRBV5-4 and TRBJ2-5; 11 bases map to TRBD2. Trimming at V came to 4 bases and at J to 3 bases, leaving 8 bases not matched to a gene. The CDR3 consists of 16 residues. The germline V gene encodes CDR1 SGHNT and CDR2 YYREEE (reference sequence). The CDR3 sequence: CASSRGSSGGKETQYF. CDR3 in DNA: TGTGCCAGCAGCCGGGGGTCTAGCGGGGGGAAAGAGACCCAGTACTTC. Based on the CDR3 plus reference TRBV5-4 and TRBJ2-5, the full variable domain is ETGVTQSPTHLIKTRGQQVTLRCSSQSGHNTVSWYQQALGQGPQFIFQYYREEENGRGNFPPRFSGLQFPNYSSELNVNALELDDSALYLCASSRGSSGGKETQYFGPGTRLLVL.

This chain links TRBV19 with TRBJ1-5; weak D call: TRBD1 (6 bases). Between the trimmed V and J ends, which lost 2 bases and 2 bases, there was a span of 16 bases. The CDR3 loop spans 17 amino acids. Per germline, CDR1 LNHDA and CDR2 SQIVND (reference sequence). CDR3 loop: CASSIPRGAGGNQPQHF. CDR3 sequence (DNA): TGTGCCAGTAGTATACCGCGGGGGGCAGGGGGCAATCAGCCCCAGCATTTT.

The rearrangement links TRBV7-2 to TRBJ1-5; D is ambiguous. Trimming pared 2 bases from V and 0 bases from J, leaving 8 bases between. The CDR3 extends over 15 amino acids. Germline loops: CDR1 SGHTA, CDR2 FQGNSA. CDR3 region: CASSLSRSSNQPQHF. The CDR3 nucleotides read TGTGCCAGCAGCTTATCCCGGAGTAGCAATCAGCCCCAGCATTTT. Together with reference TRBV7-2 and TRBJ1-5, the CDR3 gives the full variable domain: GAGVSQSPSNKVTEKGKDVELRCDPISGHTALYWYRQSLGQGLEFLIYFQGNSAPDKSGLPSDRFSAERTGGSVSTLTIQRTQQEDSAVYLCASSLSRSSNQPQHFGDGTRLSIL.